This T cell receptor (beta chain) was profiled in a study of siplizumab effects on memory and regulatory T cells. Study results and limitations: Unstimulated subsets accounted for the mapping of only a minor share of the clones that were alloreactive. Whether the proliferating Tregs (from siplizumab cultures) were suppressive was not confirmed. Greater diversity than memory cells seemed evident in naive T cells, which also appeared to be major alloresponse contributors.

This clone was observed a few times. No antigen is known for it. It was 85,000 to 100,000 TCR templates that were assayed per sample. Using immunoSEQ multiplex PCR, the repertoire was profiled, and TCRdb retains in-frame clones only, with some absent. The sample lists 70,000 or so clones, roughly nine tenths occurring once. The CDR3 spans 13 residues. Looked up from germline, CDR1 is MNHNY and CDR2 is SVGAGI (reference sequence). Trimming left V 2 bases short and J 6 bases short, with 11 bases between. The chain couples TRBV6-6 to TRBJ2-7; D not certain. This TCR derives from a human donor in good health. The sample was CD8+ T cells sorted from blood. The CDR3 coding sequence is TGTGCCAGCAGTTACCTTGACGGTGTCGAGCAGTACTTC. This translates into CASSYLDGVEQYF.